Detailed here is one T cell receptor beta chain. Losses at the gene ends were 3 bases for V and 0 bases for J; bases not matched to a gene: 9. The CDR3 extends over 18 amino acids. CDR1 and CDR2 (germline): SGHRS, YFSETQ. The data derive from a study of T-cell memory formation after mild COVID-19. TCRdb itself ran the 5' RACE reads through MiXCR, one entry per CDR3 protein. The data contain approximately 450,000 distinct CDR3 sequences, 15% to 20% of them singletons. Sequenced material: PBMCs or a T cell subset sorted from them (not recorded which). The chain carries TRBV5-1 and TRBJ2-3; 11 positions agree with TRBD1. This TCR was sampled from an adult woman who had mild COVID-19 (a few samples of this study predate the infection). Cell type and time point are not known. The CDR3 here is CASSSSRDRGLSTDTQYF. The CDR3, as DNA: TGCGCCAGCAGCTCGAGCCGGGACAGGGGGTTGAGCACAGATACGCAGTATTTT.